In this sample, the clone carrying this T cell receptor beta chain turned up once. These data originate in a study of T cells in narcolepsy. Germline assignment: CDR1 LNHNV and CDR2 YYDKDF (reference sequence). The CDR3 sequence is 18 residues long. The V segment lost 3 bases and the J segment 3 bases; nucleotides outside the gene matches: 13. Here immunoSEQ multiplex PCR was the method, and the copy in TCRdb shows in-frame clones only, minus some. The sample has some 30,000 clones, around 80% seen once; the top ten hold 1.2%. This rearrangement joins TRBV15 to TRBJ1-1, with 10 positions matching TRBD1. The clonotype comes from a human donor with narcolepsy. The sequenced sample consisted of CD45RA- memory CD4+ T cells from PBMCs. The DNA for the CDR3 is TGTGCCACCAGCAGGGAGTTCCAGCCCGGGACAGGGGACACTGAAGCTTTCTTT. Its translation: CATSREFQPGTGDTEAFF.